A single sample gave rise to the 18 T cell receptor beta chains below, sequenced in a study of T cell changes during pregnancy in multiple sclerosis. Profiled with immunoSEQ multiplex PCR; TCRdb holds only in-frame clones, not every one. The table lists about 20,000 clones, roughly nine tenths of them singletons. Here the sequenced sample was CD8+ T cells from peripheral blood mononuclear cells, taken in the second trimester of pregnancy. Receptor source: a female donor in good health, enrolled as a control in a pregnancy study.

The CDR3 DNA reads TGTGCCAGCAGTGGAGGGACAGAAGCTTTCTTT. Translation gives CASSGGTEAFF. The gene calls are TRBV2 and TRBJ1-1; perhaps TRBD1 as D (6 bases). Trimming cost V 4 bases and J 8 bases, with 8 bases left between them. Germline V gene data show CDR1 as SNHLY and CDR2 as FYNNEI. This CDR3 is 11 amino acids long.

CDR3 nucleotide sequence: TGTGCCAGCAGTGAAGGGACAGGGGGCTCCTACGAGCAGTACTTC. Translating gives CASSEGTGGSYEQYF. The chain employs TRBV6-1 and TRBJ2-7; 10 bases match TRBD1. The junction had 0 bases not matched to a gene; V was cut back by 1 base and J by 0 bases. CDR3 size: 15 residues. Germline V gene data show CDR1 as MNHNS and CDR2 as SASEGT.

This rearrangement joins TRBV4-1 to TRBJ2-1; tentative D call: TRBD2 (6 bases). Germline CDR1 MGHRA, CDR2 YSYEKL. The CDR3 length is 14 residues. Trimming took 3 bases from V and 1 from J, leaving 7 bases between them. The chain's CDR3 is CASSHSGSYNEQFF. The CDR3 DNA reads as TGCGCCAGCAGCCATAGCGGTTCCTACAATGAGCAGTTCTTC.

The V gene is TRBV11-2, the J gene TRBJ2-7; 8 nucleotides align to TRBD1. The trim removed 1 base at V and 6 bases at J, leaving 5 bases unmatched. The CDR3 extends over 14 amino acids. Germline values: CDR1 SGHAT, CDR2 FQNNGV. CDR3 coding DNA: TGTGCCAGCAGCTTAGGGACAGGGAACGGCGAGCAGTACTTC. Translation gives CASSLGTGNGEQYF.

This chain uses TRBV11-2 with TRBJ1-2, with 8 bases lining up with TRBD1. This CDR3 comprises 14 residues. Germline values: CDR1 SGHAT, CDR2 FQNNGV. V trimming: 1 base; J trimming: 4 bases; junction bases outside the gene matches: 2. CDR3 region: CASSLGQGIYGYTF. The CDR3 DNA sequence: TGTGCCAGCAGCTTAGGACAGGGGATCTATGGCTACACCTTC.

CDR3 in amino acids: CASSYSRDRASYEQYF. In nucleotides, the CDR3 is TGTGCCAGCAGTTACTCCCGGGACAGGGCGTCCTACGAGCAGTACTTC. The rearrangement links TRBV6-5 to TRBJ2-7, with 9 positions matching TRBD1. The V gene end was trimmed by 0 bases and the J gene end by 1 base; junction bases not matched to a gene: 4. From germline, CDR1 is MNHEY and CDR2 SVGAGI. The CDR3 has 16 amino acids.

The rearrangement joins TRBV6-1 to TRBJ2-5; possibly TRBD1 for D (5 bases). Trimming removed 2 bases at V and 2 bases at J, with 12 bases between. Germline values: CDR1 MNHNS, CDR2 SASEGT. This CDR3 has 15 amino acids. For the CDR3, the DNA is TGTGCCAGCAGTGAACTAACAGGAGAGCAAGAGACCCAGTACTTC. This gives the protein CASSELTGEQETQYF.

The chain carries TRBV18 and TRBJ2-2; maybe TRBD2 (5 bases). Germline V gene lookup returns CDR1 KGHSH and CDR2 LQKENI. V gave up 3 bases and J gave up 7 bases, with 18 bases separating them. The CDR3 is 16 residues long. This CDR3 reads CASSPQTVEAGGELFF. In nucleotides, the CDR3 is TGTGCCAGCTCACCTCAGACCGTTGAGGCGGGCGGGGAGCTGTTTTTT.

The chain links TRBV6-1 to TRBJ2-7; 8 bases line up with TRBD2. Looked up from germline, CDR1 is MNHNS and CDR2 is SASEGT. The V gene end was trimmed by 5 bases and the J gene end by 7 bases; junction bases not matched to a gene: 7. CDR3 size: 13 residues. CDR3 in amino acids: CASSNGGAREQYF. In nucleotides, the CDR3 is TGTGCCAGCAGTAACGGGGGGGCCCGGGAGCAGTACTTC.

V gene TRBV5-4 combines with J gene TRBJ2-7, with D uncertain. This CDR3 contains 12 residues. CDR1 is SGHNT, CDR2 YYREEE, per germline (reference sequence). The V end lost 7 bases, the J end lost 1 base, and 9 bases lay between the germline ends. CDR3 DNA sequence: TGTGCCAGCGGAGATTTGTCCTACGAGCAGTACTTC. Translating gives CASGDLSYEQYF.

The chain recombines TRBV7-9 with TRBJ1-1, with D hard to call. Germline V gene sequence: CDR1 SEHNR, CDR2 FQNEAQ (reference sequence). This CDR3 region has 13 residues. Trimming pared 4 bases from V and 3 bases from J, leaving 9 bases between. CDR3 nucleotide sequence: TGTGCCAGCAGCTCGCCAGTGGACACTGAAGCTTTCTTT. It encodes CASSSPVDTEAFF.

The rearrangement links TRBV12-5 to TRBJ1-5, with a tentative D call TRBD1 (6 bases). The CDR3 runs 13 residues. Trimming took off 5 bases at V and 5 bases at J, with 10 bases between the two ends. Germline V gene lookup returns CDR1 LGHNT and CDR2 FRNRAP. CDR3 DNA: TGTGCTAGTGGTAGGGGGACCGATCAGCCCCAGCATTTT. This gives the protein CASGRGTDQPQHF.

This CDR3 is CASSTGPGDYEQYF. CDR3 DNA: TGTGCCAGTAGTACCGGGCCAGGGGATTACGAGCAGTACTTC. The chain combines TRBV19 with TRBJ2-7; D perhaps matches TRBD1 (6 bases). This CDR3 is 14 amino acids long. V lost 4 bases and J 4 bases, leaving 14 bases between the germline ends. Germline V CDR1 and CDR2: LNHDA, SQIVND (reference sequence).

This chain joins TRBV2 and TRBJ2-3; D gene ambiguous. V dropped 4 bases and J dropped 2 bases, with 7 bases sitting between them. The CDR3 extends over 13 amino acids. Germline V gives CDR1 SNHLY, CDR2 FYNNEI. The CDR3 reads CASSAPYTDTQYF. Here the CDR3 DNA reads TGTGCCAGCAGTGCCCCCTACACAGATACGCAGTATTTT.

This chain joins TRBV9 and TRBJ2-7, with 14 bases that match TRBD2. Trimming cost V 3 bases and J 3 bases; bases outside gene matches: 2. The length of the CDR3 is 15 residues. The germline V gene has CDR1 SGDLS and CDR2 YYNGEE. In DNA, the CDR3 is TGTGCCAGCAGCGCCGGGACTAGCGGGGGCTACGAGCAGTACTTC. Translating it yields CASSAGTSGGYEQYF.

V is TRBV27 and J is TRBJ1-1; no firm D call. CDR3 length: 14 amino acids. Trimming took off 5 bases at V and 1 base at J, with 11 bases between the two ends. Germline V gives CDR1 MNHEY, CDR2 SMNVEV (reference sequence). DNA of the CDR3: TGTGCCAGCAGTCCTTGGGAGGCGAACACTGAAGCTTTCTTT. Protein: CASSPWEANTEAFF.

This chain links TRBV19 with TRBJ2-2, with D maybe TRBD2 (5 bases). Trimming removed 4 bases from V and 2 bases from J, with 11 bases in between. CDR3 length equals 15 residues. Germline V gene sequence: CDR1 LNHDA, CDR2 SQIVND (reference sequence). This CDR3 is CASSTRTDNTGELFF. In DNA, the CDR3 is TGTGCCAGTAGTACCCGGACTGACAACACCGGGGAGCTGTTTTTT.

This CDR3 reads CASSQETGYGYEQYF. The CDR3 DNA sequence: TGCGCCAGCAGCCAAGAAACAGGGTATGGGTACGAGCAGTACTTC. V is TRBV4-1 and J is TRBJ2-5; D is perhaps TRBD1 (6 bases). TRBJ2-7 explains the end of the DNA better; the J call may be wrong. The CDR3 is 15 residues long. Per germline, CDR1 MGHRA and CDR2 YSYEKL.